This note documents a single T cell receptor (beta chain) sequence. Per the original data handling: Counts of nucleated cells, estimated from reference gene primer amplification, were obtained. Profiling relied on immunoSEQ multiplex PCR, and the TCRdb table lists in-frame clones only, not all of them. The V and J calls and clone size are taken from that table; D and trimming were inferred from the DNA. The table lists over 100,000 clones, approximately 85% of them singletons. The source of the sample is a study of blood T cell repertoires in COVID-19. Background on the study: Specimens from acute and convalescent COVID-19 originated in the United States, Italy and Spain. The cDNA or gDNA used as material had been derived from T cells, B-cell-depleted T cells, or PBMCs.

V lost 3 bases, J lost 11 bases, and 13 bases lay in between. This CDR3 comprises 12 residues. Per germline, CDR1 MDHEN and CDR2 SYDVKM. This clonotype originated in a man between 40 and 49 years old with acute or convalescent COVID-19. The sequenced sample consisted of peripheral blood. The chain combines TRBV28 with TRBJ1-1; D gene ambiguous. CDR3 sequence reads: CASSFPGRSAFF. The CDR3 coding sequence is TGTGCCAGCAGTTTCCCAGGTCGAAGCGCTTTCTTT.